One and the same sample provided the 5 T cell receptor beta chains below, sequenced in a study of cytomegalovirus exposure and HLA in healthy donors. PCR primers comprised 60 Vbeta and 13 Jbeta primers. Using immunoSEQ multiplex PCR, the repertoire was profiled, and TCRdb retains in-frame clones only, with some absent. The sample consists of over 110,000 clones, around four fifths of them appearing once. The specimen was PBMCs. The receptor set was obtained from a female donor in good health and CMV-seronegative.

The chain combines TRBV4-3 with TRBJ2-7, with TRBD1 as a possible D gene (6 bases). This CDR3 comprises 16 residues. Germline assignment: CDR1 LGHNA and CDR2 YSLEER. Trimming took 1 base from V and 2 from J, leaving 15 bases between them. The CDR3 sequence is CASSQGAGTLPYEQYF. The CDR3 DNA sequence: TGCGCCAGCAGCCAAGGTGCCGGGACACTTCCCTACGAGCAGTACTTC.

The chain links TRBV5-1 to TRBJ1-1; 8 nucleotides match TRBD1. V dropped 4 bases and J dropped 6; count of bases not matched to a gene: 11. The CDR3 sequence is 15 residues long. Germline V gives CDR1 SGHRS, CDR2 YFSETQ. For the CDR3, the DNA is TGCGCCAGCAGCGTTCAGGGGGCCCCGACTTCTGAAGCTTTCTTT. As protein: CASSVQGAPTSEAFF.

The gene calls are TRBV9 and TRBJ2-5, with no clear D. The CDR3 length is 14 residues. Germline assignment: CDR1 SGDLS and CDR2 YYNGEE. The ends were cut back, 2 bases at V and 1 base at J, with 9 bases in the middle. This chain's CDR3 is CASSVDSTQETQYF. For the CDR3, the DNA is TGTGCCAGCAGCGTTGACTCTACCCAAGAGACCCAGTACTTC.

Only a few counts were recorded for this clone. The chain carries TRBV19 and TRBJ2-6; D unclear. The germline CDR1 and CDR2 sequences are LNHDA and SQIVND (reference sequence). Trimming stripped 5 bases from V and 0 bases from J, with 14 bases between. The CDR3 has 17 residues. Here the CDR3 reads CASSSHAIPSGANVLTF. The CDR3, as DNA: TGTGCCAGTAGTTCCCATGCTATACCCTCTGGGGCCAACGTCCTGACTTTC.

This chain connects TRBV18 to TRBJ2-3; 10 positions agree with TRBD2. Germline lookup yields CDR1 KGHSH and CDR2 LQKENI. J was trimmed by 1 base and V by 5 bases; bases with no gene match: 0. The CDR3 contains 14 residues. Here the CDR3 DNA reads TGTGCCAGCTCAGGGACTAGCGGCACAGATACGCAGTATTTT. Protein: CASSGTSGTDTQYF. The full variable domain, in which reference TRBV18 and TRBJ2-3 provide the parts outside the CDR3, is NAGVMQNPRHLVRRRGQEARLRCSPMKGHSHVYWYRQLPEEGLKFMVYLQKENIIDESGMPKERFSAEFPKEGPSILRIQQVVRGDSAAYFCASSGTSGTDTQYFGPGTRLTVL.